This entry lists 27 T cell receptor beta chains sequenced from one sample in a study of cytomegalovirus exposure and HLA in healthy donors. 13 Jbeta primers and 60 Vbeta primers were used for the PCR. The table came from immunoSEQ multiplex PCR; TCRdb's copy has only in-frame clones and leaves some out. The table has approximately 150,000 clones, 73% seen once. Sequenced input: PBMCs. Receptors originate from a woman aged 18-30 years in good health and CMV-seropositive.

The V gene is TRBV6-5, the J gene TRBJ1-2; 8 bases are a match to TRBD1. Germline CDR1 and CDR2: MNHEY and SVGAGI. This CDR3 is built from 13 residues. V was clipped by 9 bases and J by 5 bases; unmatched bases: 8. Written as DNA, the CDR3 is TGTGCCAGTCACAGGGGGACGGCATATGGCTACACCTTC. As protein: CASHRGTAYGYTF.

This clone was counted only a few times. The CDR3 region is CASSEDGASYNEQFF. The CDR3, as DNA: TGTGCCAGCAGCGAAGACGGAGCTTCCTACAATGAGCAGTTCTTC. The chain couples TRBV5-4 to TRBJ2-1; no clear D. The CDR3 extends over 15 amino acids. CDR1 SGHNT and CDR2 YYREEE come from the germline V gene (reference sequence). Between the trimmed V and J ends, which lost 4 bases and 1 base, there was a span of 12 bases.

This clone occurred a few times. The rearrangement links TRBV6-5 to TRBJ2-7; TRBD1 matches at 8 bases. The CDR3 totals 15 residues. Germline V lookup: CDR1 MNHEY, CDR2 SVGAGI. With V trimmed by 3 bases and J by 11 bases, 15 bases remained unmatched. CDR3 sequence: CASSYMEGGQGVKYF. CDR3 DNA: TGTGCCAGCAGTTATATGGAGGGTGGACAGGGTGTAAAGTACTTC.

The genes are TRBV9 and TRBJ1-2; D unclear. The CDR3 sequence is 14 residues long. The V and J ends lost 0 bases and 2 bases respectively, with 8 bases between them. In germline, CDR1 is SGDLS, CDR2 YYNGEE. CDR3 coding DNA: TGTGCCAGCAGCGTAGCCGGGAGGAACTATGGCTACACCTTC. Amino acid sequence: CASSVAGRNYGYTF.

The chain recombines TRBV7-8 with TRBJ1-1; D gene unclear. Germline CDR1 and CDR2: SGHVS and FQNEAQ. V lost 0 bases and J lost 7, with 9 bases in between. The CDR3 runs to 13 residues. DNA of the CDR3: TGTGCCAGCAGCTTAGCGCGGGCGTGTGAAGCTTTCTTT. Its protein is CASSLARACEAFF.

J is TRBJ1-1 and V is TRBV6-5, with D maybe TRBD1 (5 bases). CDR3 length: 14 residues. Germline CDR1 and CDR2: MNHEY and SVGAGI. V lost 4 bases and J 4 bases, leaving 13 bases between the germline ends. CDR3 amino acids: CASSWGQGGTEAFF. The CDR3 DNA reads TGTGCCAGCAGTTGGGGCCAGGGAGGCACTGAAGCTTTCTTT.

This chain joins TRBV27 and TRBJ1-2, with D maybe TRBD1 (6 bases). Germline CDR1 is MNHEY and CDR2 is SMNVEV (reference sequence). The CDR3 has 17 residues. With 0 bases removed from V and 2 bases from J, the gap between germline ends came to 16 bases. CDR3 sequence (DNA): TGTGCCAGCAGTTTATCCTATTTCAGGGGCGAGAACTATGGCTACACCTTC. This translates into CASSLSYFRGENYGYTF.

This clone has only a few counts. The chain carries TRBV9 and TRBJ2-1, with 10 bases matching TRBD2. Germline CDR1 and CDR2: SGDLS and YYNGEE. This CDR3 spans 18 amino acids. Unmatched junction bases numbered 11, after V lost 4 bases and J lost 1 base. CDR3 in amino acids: CASSLRGLSGGSYNEQFF. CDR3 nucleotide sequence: TGTGCCAGCAGCCTTCGAGGGCTTAGCGGGGGGTCCTACAATGAGCAGTTCTTC.

The CDR3, as DNA: TGTGCCAGCAGCTTAGGTGGGGAGTCCTACGAGCAGTACTTC. Translating gives CASSLGGESYEQYF. The V call is TRBV7-9, the J call TRBJ2-7; D is perhaps TRBD2 (5 bases). Germline V gene lookup returns CDR1 SEHNR and CDR2 FQNEAQ (reference sequence). V was trimmed by 1 base and J by 1 base, leaving 8 bases between them. The CDR3 covers 14 residues. Filled out from reference TRBV7-9 and TRBJ2-7, the complete variable domain reads DTGVSQNPRHKITKRGQNVTFRCDPISEHNRLYWYRQTLGQGPEFLTYFQNEAQLEKSRLLSDRFSAERPKGSFSTLEIQRTEQGDSAMYLCASSLGGESYEQYFGPGTRLTVT.

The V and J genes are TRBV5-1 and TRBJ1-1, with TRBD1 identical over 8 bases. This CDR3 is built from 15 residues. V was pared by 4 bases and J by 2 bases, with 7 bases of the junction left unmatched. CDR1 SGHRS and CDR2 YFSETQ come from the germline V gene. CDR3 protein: CASSRVGTGNTEAFF. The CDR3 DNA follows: TGCGCCAGCAGCCGCGTCGGGACAGGAAACACTGAAGCTTTCTTT.

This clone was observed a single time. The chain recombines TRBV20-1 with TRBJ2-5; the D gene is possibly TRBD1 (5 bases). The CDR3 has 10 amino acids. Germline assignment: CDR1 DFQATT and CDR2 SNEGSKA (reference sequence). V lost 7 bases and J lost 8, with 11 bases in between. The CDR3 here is CSVGAATQYF. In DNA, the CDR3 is TGCAGTGTAGGGGCCGCCACCCAGTACTTC.

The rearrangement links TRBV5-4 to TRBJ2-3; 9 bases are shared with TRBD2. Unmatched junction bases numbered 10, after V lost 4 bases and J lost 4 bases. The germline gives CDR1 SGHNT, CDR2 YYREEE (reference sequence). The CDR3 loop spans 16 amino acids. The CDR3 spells CASSPGTSWRSDTQYF. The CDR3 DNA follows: TGTGCCAGCAGCCCGGGGACTAGCTGGAGGTCAGATACGCAGTATTTT.

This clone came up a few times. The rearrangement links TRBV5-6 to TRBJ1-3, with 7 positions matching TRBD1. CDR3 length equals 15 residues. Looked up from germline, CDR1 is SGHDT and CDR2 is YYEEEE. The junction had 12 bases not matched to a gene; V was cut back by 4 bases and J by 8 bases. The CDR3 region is CASSLRGGQGDTIYF. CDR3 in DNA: TGTGCCAGCAGCCTAAGGGGCGGTCAGGGGGACACCATATATTTT.

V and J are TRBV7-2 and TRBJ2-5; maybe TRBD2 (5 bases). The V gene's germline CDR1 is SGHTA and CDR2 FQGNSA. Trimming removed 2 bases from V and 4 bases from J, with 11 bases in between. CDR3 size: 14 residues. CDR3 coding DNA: TGTGCCAGCAGCTTAAGCCTAGCCGGAGAGACCCAGTACTTC. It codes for CASSLSLAGETQYF.

In DNA form, the CDR3 reads TGTGCCAGCAGCCAAGGTTGGACAGGGGGCGGCTGGATCTCTTGGCTATCGATTGGCTATGGCTACACCTTC. Translating it yields CASSQGWTGGGWISWLSIGYGYTF. The J gene is TRBJ1-2, the V gene TRBV4-2; 11 bases fit TRBD1. There are 24 residues in the CDR3. V gave up 1 base and J gave up 4 bases; unmatched junction bases: 29. CDR1 is LGHNA, CDR2 YNFKEQ, per germline.

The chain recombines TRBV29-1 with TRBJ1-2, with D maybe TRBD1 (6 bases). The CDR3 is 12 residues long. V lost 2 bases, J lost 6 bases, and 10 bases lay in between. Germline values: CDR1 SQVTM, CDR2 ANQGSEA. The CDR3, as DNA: TGCAGCGTTGAAAGGGGGACCAATGGCTACACCTTC. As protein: CSVERGTNGYTF. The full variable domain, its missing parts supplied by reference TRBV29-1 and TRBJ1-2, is SAVISQKPSRDICQRGTSLTIQCQVDSQVTMMFWYRQQPGQSLTLIATANQGSEATYESGFVIDKFPISRPNLTFSTLTVSNMSPEDSSIYLCSVERGTNGYTFGSGTRLTVV.

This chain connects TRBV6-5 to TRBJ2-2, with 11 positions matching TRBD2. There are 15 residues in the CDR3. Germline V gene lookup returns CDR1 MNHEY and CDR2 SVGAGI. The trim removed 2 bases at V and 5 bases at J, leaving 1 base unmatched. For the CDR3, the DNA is TGTGCCAGCAGTTACACTAGCGGGGGTACCGGGGAGCTGTTTTTT. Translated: CASSYTSGGTGELFF.

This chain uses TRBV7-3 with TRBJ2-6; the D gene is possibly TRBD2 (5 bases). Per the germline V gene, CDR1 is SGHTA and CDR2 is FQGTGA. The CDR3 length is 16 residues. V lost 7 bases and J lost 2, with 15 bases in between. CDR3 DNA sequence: TGTGCCAGCAATCCTGGCCTAGCAACTGGGGCCAACGTCCTGACTTTC. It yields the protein CASNPGLATGANVLTF.

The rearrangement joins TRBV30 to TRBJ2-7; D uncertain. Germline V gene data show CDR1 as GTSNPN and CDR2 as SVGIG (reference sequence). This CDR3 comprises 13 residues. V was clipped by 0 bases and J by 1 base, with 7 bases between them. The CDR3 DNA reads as TGTGCCTGGAGTGTCTCAGTTTCCTACGAGCAGTACTTC. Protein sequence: CAWSVSVSYEQYF.

DNA of the CDR3: TGTGCCAGCACCAGTCCGGGACAGAAGTTCACAGATACGCAGTATTTT. Encoded protein: CASTSPGQKFTDTQYF. This sequence joins TRBV28 and TRBJ2-3; 7 nucleotides align to TRBD1. The CDR3 is 16 amino acids. V shed 7 bases, J shed 2 bases, and the junction held 12 bases outside the gene matches. The V gene's germline CDR1 is MDHEN and CDR2 SYDVKM.

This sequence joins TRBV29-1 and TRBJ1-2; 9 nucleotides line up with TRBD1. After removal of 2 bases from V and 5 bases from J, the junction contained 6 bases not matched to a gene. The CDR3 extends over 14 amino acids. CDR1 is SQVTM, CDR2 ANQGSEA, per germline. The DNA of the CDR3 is TGCAGCGTTGAACGAACAGGGGGCAGATATGGCTACACCTTC. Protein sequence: CSVERTGGRYGYTF. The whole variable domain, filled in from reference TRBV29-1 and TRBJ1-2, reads SAVISQKPSRDICQRGTSLTIQCQVDSQVTMMFWYRQQPGQSLTLIATANQGSEATYESGFVIDKFPISRPNLTFSTLTVSNMSPEDSSIYLCSVERTGGRYGYTFGSGTRLTVV.

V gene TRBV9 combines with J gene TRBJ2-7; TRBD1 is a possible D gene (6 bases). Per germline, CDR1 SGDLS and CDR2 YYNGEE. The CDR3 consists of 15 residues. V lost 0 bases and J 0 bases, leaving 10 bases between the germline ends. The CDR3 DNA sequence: TGTGCCAGCAGCGTAGGAGGGGGAGTCTCCTACGAGCAGTACTTC. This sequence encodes CASSVGGGVSYEQYF.

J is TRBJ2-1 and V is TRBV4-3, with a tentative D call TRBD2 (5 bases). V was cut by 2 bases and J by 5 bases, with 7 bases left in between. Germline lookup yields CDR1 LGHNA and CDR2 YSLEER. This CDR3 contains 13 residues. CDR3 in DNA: TGCGCCAGCAGCCAACTAGCTGACAATGAGCAGTTCTTC. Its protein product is CASSQLADNEQFF.

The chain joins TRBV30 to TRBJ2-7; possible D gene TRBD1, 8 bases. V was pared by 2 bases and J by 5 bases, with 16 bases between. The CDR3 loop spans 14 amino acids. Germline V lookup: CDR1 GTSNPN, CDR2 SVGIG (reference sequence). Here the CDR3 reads CAWSPTGGGDEQYF. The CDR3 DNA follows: TGTGCCTGGAGTCCAACAGGGGGGGGAGACGAGCAGTACTTC.

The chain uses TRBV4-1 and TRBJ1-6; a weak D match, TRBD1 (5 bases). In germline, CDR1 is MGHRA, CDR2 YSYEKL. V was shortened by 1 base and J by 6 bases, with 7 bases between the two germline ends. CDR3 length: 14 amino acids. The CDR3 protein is CASSQGQSNSPLHF. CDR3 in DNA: TGCGCCAGCAGCCAAGGACAGAGTAATTCACCCCTCCACTTT.

The CDR3 DNA reads TGTGCCAGCAGCCAGAAAGGACTAGCGGGGGAGCAAGAGACCCAGTACTTC. It codes for CASSQKGLAGEQETQYF. The V gene is TRBV7-9, the J gene TRBJ2-5; 13 bases align to TRBD2. The germline CDR1 and CDR2 sequences are SEHNR and FQNEAQ (reference sequence). The CDR3 loop spans 17 amino acids. J gave up 2 bases and V 5 bases, and 8 bases lay outside the gene matches.

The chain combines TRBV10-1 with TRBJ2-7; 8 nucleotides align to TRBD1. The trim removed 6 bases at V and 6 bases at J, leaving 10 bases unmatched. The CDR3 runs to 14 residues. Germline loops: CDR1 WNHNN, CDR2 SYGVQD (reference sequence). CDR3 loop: CASRYGQGGFEQYF. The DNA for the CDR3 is TGCGCCAGCAGATACGGACAGGGTGGGTTCGAGCAGTACTTC.